Listed here are 9 T cell receptor beta chains from one sample, sequenced in a study of T-cell memory formation after mild COVID-19. In TCRdb, the 5' RACE reads were re-called with MiXCR into one record per CDR3 protein. The sample includes fewer than 250,000 distinct CDR3 sequences, roughly 30% seen only once; the top ten take over 10%. Sequencing was performed on PBMCs or a T cell subset sorted from them (not recorded which). The receptor source for this set is an adult woman who had mild COVID-19 (a few samples of this study predate the infection). Cell type and time point are not known.

This clonotype was counted a few times. This chain uses TRBV11-2 with TRBJ1-4; D remains ambiguous. The CDR3 extends over 15 amino acids. The germline gives CDR1 SGHAT, CDR2 FQNNGV. V gave up 1 base and J gave up 3 bases, with 9 bases separating them. The CDR3 here is CASSLGPNPNEKLFF. CDR3 DNA: TGTGCCAGCAGCTTAGGGCCCAACCCTAATGAAAAACTGTTTTTT.

This clonotype was observed a handful of times. This chain joins TRBV4-3 and TRBJ1-1; D is ambiguous. V shed 0 bases and J shed 0 bases, with 8 bases lying between them. The CDR3 runs 15 residues. Germline V gives CDR1 LGHNA, CDR2 YSLEER. Here the CDR3 DNA reads TGCGCCAGCAGCCAAGAAGGTCCCCTGAACACTGAAGCTTTCTTT. It encodes CASSQEGPLNTEAFF.

The chain has TRBV6-2 or TRBV6-3 and TRBJ1-1; a possible D gene is TRBD1 (5 bases). Germline assignment: CDR1 MNHEY and CDR2 SVGEGT. The V end was cut by 6 bases, the J end by 4 bases, with 15 bases between. The CDR3 is 14 amino acids. Written as DNA, the CDR3 is TGTGCCAGCAGGTCTCAGGGAGGCGGCACTGAAGCTTTCTTT. This codes for CASRSQGGGTEAFF.

There are a few counts of this clonotype. The chain has TRBV20-1 and TRBJ2-1; the D is unclear. V was pared by 6 bases and J by 4 bases, with 19 bases between. This CDR3 is 15 amino acids long. Germline V gives CDR1 DFQATT, CDR2 SNEGSKA (reference sequence). The CDR3 sequence: CSASPIQTGYNEQFF. Written as DNA, the CDR3 is TGCAGTGCCAGTCCAATCCAGACTGGGTACAATGAGCAGTTCTTC.

This CDR3 reads CASSGQQGNYGYTF. The CDR3 DNA is TGTGCCAGCAGTGGCCAACAGGGCAACTATGGCTACACCTTC. This chain joins TRBV2 and TRBJ1-2; maybe TRBD1 (6 bases). The CDR3 extends over 14 amino acids. The germline V and J ends were trimmed by 4 bases and 2 bases, with 11 bases remaining between them. The germline gives CDR1 SNHLY, CDR2 FYNNEI. The full variable domain, its missing parts supplied by reference TRBV2 and TRBJ1-2, is EPEVTQTPSHQVTQMGQEVILRCVPISNHLYFYWYRQILGQKVEFLVSFYNNEISEKSEIFDDQFSVERPDGSNFTLKIRSTKLEDSAMYFCASSGQQGNYGYTFGSGTRLTVV.

This sequence joins TRBV20-1 and TRBJ2-3, with 7 positions matching TRBD2. Trimming removed 1 base from V and 0 bases from J; junction bases left unmatched: 1. The CDR3 spans 14 residues. Germline V gene data show CDR1 as DFQATT and CDR2 as SNEGSKA (reference sequence). The chain's CDR3 is CSARGSGSTDTQYF. The CDR3 bases are TGCAGTGCTAGAGGTAGCGGGAGCACAGATACGCAGTATTTT.

The CDR3, as DNA: TGTGCCAGCAGCTTGGGGGCGGCATATAGCAATCAGCCCCAGCATTTT. Its protein product is CASSLGAAYSNQPQHF. This chain uses TRBV5-8 with TRBJ1-5; D unresolved. V gave up 0 bases and J gave up 0 bases, with 10 bases separating them. The CDR3 consists of 16 residues. CDR1 and CDR2 from the germline V gene are SGHTS and YDEGEE.

This chain joins TRBV7-2 and TRBJ2-3, with 10 bases that match TRBD2. With V trimmed by 1 base and J by 1 base, 8 bases remained unmatched. CDR3 length: 18 residues. Germline V gene data show CDR1 as SGHTA and CDR2 as FQGNSA. CDR3 in DNA: TGTGCCAGCAGCTTAGTGGCTAGCGGGAGTGGCCGCACAGATACGCAGTATTTT. This encodes CASSLVASGSGRTDTQYF.

This chain joins TRBV27 and TRBJ1-4, with 8 nucleotides matching TRBD1. V was clipped by 0 bases and J by 3 bases; unmatched bases: 9. The CDR3 runs to 18 residues. The germline gives CDR1 MNHEY, CDR2 SMNVEV (reference sequence). The chain's CDR3 is CASSLSFGQGTSNEKLFF. The CDR3, as DNA: TGTGCCAGCAGTTTATCGTTCGGACAGGGCACATCTAATGAAAAACTGTTTTTT.